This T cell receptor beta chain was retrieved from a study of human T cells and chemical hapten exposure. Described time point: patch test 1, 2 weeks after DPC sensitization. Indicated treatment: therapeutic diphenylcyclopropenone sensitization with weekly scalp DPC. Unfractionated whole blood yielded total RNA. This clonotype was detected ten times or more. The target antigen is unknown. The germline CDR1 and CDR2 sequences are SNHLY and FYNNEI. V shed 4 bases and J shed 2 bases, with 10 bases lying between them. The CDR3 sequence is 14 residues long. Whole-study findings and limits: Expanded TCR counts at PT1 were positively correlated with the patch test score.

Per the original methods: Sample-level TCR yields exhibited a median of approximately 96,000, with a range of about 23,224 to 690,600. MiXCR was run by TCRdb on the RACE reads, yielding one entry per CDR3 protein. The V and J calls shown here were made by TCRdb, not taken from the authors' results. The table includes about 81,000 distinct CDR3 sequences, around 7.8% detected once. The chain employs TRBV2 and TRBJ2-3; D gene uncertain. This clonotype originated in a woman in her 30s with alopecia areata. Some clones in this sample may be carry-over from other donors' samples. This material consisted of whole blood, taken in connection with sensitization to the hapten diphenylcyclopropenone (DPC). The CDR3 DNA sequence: TGTGCCAGCAGTGTCACGGCCCCCACAGATACGCAGTATTTT. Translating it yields CASSVTAPTDTQYF.